This note documents a single T cell receptor (beta chain) sequence. The antigen is undetermined. Other DNA variants within this sample encode the same CDR3. These data originate in a study of shared clonotypes between healthy human individuals. Broader study findings: Naive subsets typically showed greater estimated richness than memory subsets. Non-shared clonotypes displayed generation probabilities falling below those of clonotypes present in all four donors.

Trimming stripped 0 bases from V and 3 bases from J, with 9 bases between. Germline assignment: CDR1 GTSNPN and CDR2 SVGIG (reference sequence). This CDR3 region has 14 residues. Assay runs were performed at deep level. Some clones are missing from TCRdb's copy, which holds only in-frame ones; the method was immunoSEQ multiplex PCR. Of around 2.3 million clones in the sample, about 94% were seen once. From CD4+ cells came CD45RA+ naive and CD45RA-negative memory subsets. The V call is TRBV30, the J call TRBJ1-5; unclear D gene. The sequence derives from a man between 18 and 29 years old in good health. The sample consisted of naive CD4+ T cells sorted from blood. Specified subset: CD45RA+ positively selected. CDR3: CAWSVSSSNQPQHF. In nucleotides, the CDR3 is TGTGCCTGGAGTGTTTCCAGTTCCAATCAGCCCCAGCATTTT.